The 15 T cell receptor beta chains presented below share a single source sample, sequenced in a study of blood T cell repertoires in COVID-19. TCRdb's copy holds only in-frame clones and misses some; the assay was immunoSEQ multiplex PCR. The table lists over 120,000 clones, about 87% of them singletons, with around 8.3% in the top ten. Specimen: peripheral blood. These receptors all come from a woman aged 45-65 years with active or convalescent COVID-19.

The V gene is TRBV5-4, the J gene TRBJ1-1; D not certain. The CDR3 is 12 residues long. Germline loops: CDR1 SGHNT, CDR2 YYREEE (reference sequence). Trimming cost V 0 bases and J 3 bases, with 3 bases left between them. CDR3 loop: CASSLAYTEAFF. The CDR3 region has the DNA TGTGCCAGCAGCTTGGCATACACTGAAGCTTTCTTT.

The rearrangement uses TRBV18 and TRBJ2-7; possible D gene TRBD1, 5 bases. This CDR3 has 14 amino acids. CDR1 is KGHSH, CDR2 LQKENI, per germline. The V gene lost 6 bases and the J gene lost 4 bases, with 16 bases spanning the gap. This CDR3 is CASSQMTESYEQYF. The CDR3 bases are TGTGCCAGCTCGCAAATGACAGAGAGTTACGAGCAGTACTTC.

This clone has just a few counts. The genes are TRBV4-1 and TRBJ1-1; a possible D gene is TRBD1 (6 bases). The length of the CDR3 is 14 residues. Trimming took off 0 bases at V and 7 bases at J, with 12 bases between the two ends. From germline, CDR1 is MGHRA and CDR2 YSYEKL. CDR3 coding DNA: TGCGCCAGCAGCCAAGAATCTCAGACAGGTGAAGCTTTCTTT. Translation: CASSQESQTGEAFF.

This chain joins TRBV7-3 and TRBJ2-5, with D tentatively TRBD2 (5 bases). V was clipped by 3 bases and J by 3 bases, with 14 bases between them. This CDR3 is 15 amino acids long. Germline V gene sequence: CDR1 SGHTA, CDR2 FQGTGA. CDR3 in amino acids: CASSFGGRSEETQYF. CDR3 nucleotide sequence: TGTGCCAGCAGCTTTGGAGGTAGATCAGAAGAGACCCAGTACTTC. Together with reference TRBV7-3 and TRBJ2-5, the CDR3 gives the full variable domain: GAGVSQTPSNKVTEKGKYVELRCDPISGHTALYWYRQSLGQGPEFLIYFQGTGAADDSGLPNDRFFAVRPEGSVSTLKIQRTERGDSAVYLCASSFGGRSEETQYFGPGTRLLVL.

CDR3 sequence: CASNQGGSYEQYF. The CDR3 DNA follows: TGTGCCAGCAACCAGGGTGGCTCCTACGAGCAGTACTTC. This chain uses TRBV6-5 with TRBJ2-7; D possibly corresponds to TRBD1 (5 bases). Trimming cost V 7 bases and J 0 bases, with 10 bases left between them. Per germline, CDR1 MNHEY and CDR2 SVGAGI. This CDR3 has 13 residues.

This clone was seen more than once but under ten times. This rearrangement joins TRBV18 to TRBJ2-5; 11 bases line up with TRBD2. The V gene's germline CDR1 is KGHSH and CDR2 LQKENI. The CDR3 has 16 amino acids. V trimming: 2 bases; J trimming: 4 bases; junction bases outside the gene matches: 6. CDR3 coding DNA: TGTGCCAGCTCACCAGATCTAGCGGGAGGTTTAGAGACCCAGTACTTC. It specifies CASSPDLAGGLETQYF.

The CDR3 spells CASSRGRSAYEQYF. CDR3 DNA: TGTGCCAGCAGCCGCGGGAGGAGTGCCTACGAGCAGTACTTC. This chain connects TRBV6-5 to TRBJ2-7, with 8 bases matching TRBD2. V lost 6 bases, J lost 2 bases, and 6 bases stayed unmatched. The CDR3 contains 14 residues. Germline loops: CDR1 MNHEY, CDR2 SVGAGI.

This rearrangement joins TRBV11-1 to TRBJ2-5; TRBD2 agrees at 12 bases. Germline V lookup: CDR1 SGHAT, CDR2 FQDESV (reference sequence). The CDR3 runs 16 residues. V gave up 4 bases and J gave up 2 bases; unmatched junction bases: 5. The CDR3 DNA sequence: TGTGCCAGCAGCTCTGGACTAGCGGGAAGGCAAGAGACCCAGTACTTC. Protein product: CASSSGLAGRQETQYF. The whole variable domain, remainder taken from reference TRBV11-1 and TRBJ2-5, is EAEVAQSPRYKITEKSQAVAFWCDPISGHATLYWYRQILGQGPELLVQFQDESVVDDSQLPKDRFSAERLKGVDSTLKIQPAELGDSAMYLCASSSGLAGRQETQYFGPGTRLLVL.

In regard to this clone: The junction differs from germline at one of its ends, possibly a read error. This chain joins TRBV25-1 and TRBJ1-1; D is uncertain. Germline assignment: CDR1 MGHDK and CDR2 SYGVNS. CDR3 size: 14 residues. This CDR3 is CASSEGRMNPEAFF. DNA for the CDR3: TGTGCCAGCAGTGAAGGCAGGATGAACCCTGAAGCTTTCTTT. Looking up the rest from reference TRBV25-1 and TRBJ1-1 gives the full variable domain: EADIYQTPRYLVIGTGKKITLECSQTMGHDKMYWYQQDPGMELHLIHYSYGVNSTEKGDLSSESTVSRIRTEHFPLTLESARPSHTSQYLCASSEGRMNPEAFFGQGTRLTVV.

This chain joins TRBV9 and TRBJ1-6; D remains unclear. Trimming removed 1 base from V and 9 bases from J, with 14 bases in between. The CDR3 consists of 15 residues. CDR1 and CDR2 from the germline V gene are SGDLS and YYNGEE. CDR3 sequence: CASSVTDYGSSPLHF. As DNA, the CDR3 is TGTGCCAGCAGCGTAACCGACTATGGGAGTTCACCCCTCCACTTT.

In its sample, this clone was seen once. The chain uses TRBV9 and TRBJ2-5; 7 bases match TRBD2. After removal of 0 bases from V and 4 bases from J, the junction contained 9 bases not matched to a gene. Germline CDR1 reads SGDLS; CDR2 reads YYNGEE. This CDR3 spans 16 amino acids. The CDR3 loop reads CASSVGGGVMRETQYF. CDR3 sequence (DNA): TGTGCCAGCAGCGTAGGTGGGGGGGTGATGAGAGAGACCCAGTACTTC.

The chain joins TRBV27 to TRBJ1-1; 7 bases match TRBD1. The CDR3 covers 17 residues. Germline assignment: CDR1 MNHEY and CDR2 SMNVEV (reference sequence). J gave up 4 bases and V 4 bases, and 15 bases lay outside the gene matches. DNA for the CDR3: TGTGCCAGCAGTTCTGACAGGGTGGGGGCTTGGGGCACTGAAGCTTTCTTT. This encodes CASSSDRVGAWGTEAFF.

The chain uses TRBV4-3 and TRBJ1-4; D call uncertain. Germline CDR1 reads LGHNA; CDR2 reads YSLEER. CDR3 size: 21 residues. Trimming removed 0 bases from V and 3 bases from J, with 26 bases in between. CDR3 sequence reads: CASSQEPRRLALPDSNEKLFF. DNA for the CDR3: TGCGCCAGCAGCCAAGAACCCCGGAGACTGGCCCTACCTGATTCTAATGAAAAACTGTTTTTT.

The V and J genes are TRBV9 and TRBJ1-4; D gene uncertain. In germline, CDR1 is SGDLS, CDR2 YYNGEE. The CDR3 runs to 15 residues. The V and J ends lost 3 bases and 5 bases respectively, with 14 bases between them. The CDR3 nucleotides are TGTGCCAGCAGCGGCGCCGGGAGTAGAAATGAAAAACTGTTTTTT. It is translated as CASSGAGSRNEKLFF.

The CDR3 loop is CSVTGQGLTGELFF. The CDR3 DNA reads TGCAGCGTTACGGGACAGGGCCTCACCGGGGAGCTGTTTTTT. The chain has TRBV29-1 and TRBJ2-2, with 9 bases aligning to TRBD1. This CDR3 spans 14 amino acids. The J segment lost 4 bases and the V segment lost 5 bases, leaving 5 bases of the junction unmatched. Germline lookup yields CDR1 SQVTM and CDR2 ANQGSEA.